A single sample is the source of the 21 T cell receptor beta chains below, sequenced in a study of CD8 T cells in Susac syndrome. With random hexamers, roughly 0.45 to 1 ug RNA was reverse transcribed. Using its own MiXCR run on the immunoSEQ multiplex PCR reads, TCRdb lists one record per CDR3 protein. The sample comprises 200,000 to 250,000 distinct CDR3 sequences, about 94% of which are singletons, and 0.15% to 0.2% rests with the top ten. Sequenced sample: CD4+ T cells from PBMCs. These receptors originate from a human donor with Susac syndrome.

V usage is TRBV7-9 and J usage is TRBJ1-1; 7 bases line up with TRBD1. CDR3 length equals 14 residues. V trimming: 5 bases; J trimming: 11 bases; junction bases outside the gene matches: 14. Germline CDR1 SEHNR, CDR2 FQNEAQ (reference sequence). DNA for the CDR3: TGTGCCAGCAGCCCGCAGGGACAGTGGGGAGCCGCTTTCTTT. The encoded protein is CASSPQGQWGAAFF.

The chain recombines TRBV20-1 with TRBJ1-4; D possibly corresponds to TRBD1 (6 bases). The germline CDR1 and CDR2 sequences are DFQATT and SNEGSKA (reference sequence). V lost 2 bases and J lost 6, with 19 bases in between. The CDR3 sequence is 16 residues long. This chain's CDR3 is CSARTSRGSGDEKLFF. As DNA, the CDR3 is TGCAGTGCTAGAACCTCCAGGGGCAGTGGGGATGAAAAACTGTTTTTT.

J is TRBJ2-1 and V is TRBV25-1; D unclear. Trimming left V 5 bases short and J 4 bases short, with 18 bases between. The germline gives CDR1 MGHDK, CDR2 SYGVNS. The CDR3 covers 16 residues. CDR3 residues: CASSPLIRAKYNEQFF. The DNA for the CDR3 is TGTGCCAGCAGTCCCCTTATACGGGCCAAATACAATGAGCAGTTCTTC.

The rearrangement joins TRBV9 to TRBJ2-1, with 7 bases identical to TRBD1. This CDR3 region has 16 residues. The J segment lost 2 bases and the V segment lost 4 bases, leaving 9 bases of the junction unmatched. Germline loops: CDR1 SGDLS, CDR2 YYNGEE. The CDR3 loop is CASSIPTGTAYNEQFF. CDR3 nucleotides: TGTGCCAGCAGCATCCCCACCGGGACAGCCTACAATGAGCAGTTCTTC.

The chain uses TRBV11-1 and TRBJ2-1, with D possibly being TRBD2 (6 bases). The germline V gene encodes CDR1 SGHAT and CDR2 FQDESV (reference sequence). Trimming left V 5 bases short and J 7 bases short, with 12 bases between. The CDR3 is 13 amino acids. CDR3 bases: TGTGCCAGCAGCACCCCGGCGGGGAATGAGCAGTTCTTC. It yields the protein CASSTPAGNEQFF.

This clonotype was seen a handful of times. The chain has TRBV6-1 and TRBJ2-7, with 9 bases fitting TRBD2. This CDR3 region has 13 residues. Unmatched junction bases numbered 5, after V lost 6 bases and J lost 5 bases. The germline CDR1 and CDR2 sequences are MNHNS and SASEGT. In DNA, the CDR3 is TGTGCCAGCAGAACTAGCGGGTCGAACGAGCAGTACTTC. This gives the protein CASRTSGSNEQYF.

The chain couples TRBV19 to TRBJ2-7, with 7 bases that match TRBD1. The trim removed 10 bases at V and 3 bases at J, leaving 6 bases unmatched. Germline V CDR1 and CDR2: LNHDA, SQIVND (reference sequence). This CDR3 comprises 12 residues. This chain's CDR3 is CATRDSFYEQYF. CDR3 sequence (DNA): TGTGCCACCAGGGACAGCTTCTACGAGCAGTACTTC.

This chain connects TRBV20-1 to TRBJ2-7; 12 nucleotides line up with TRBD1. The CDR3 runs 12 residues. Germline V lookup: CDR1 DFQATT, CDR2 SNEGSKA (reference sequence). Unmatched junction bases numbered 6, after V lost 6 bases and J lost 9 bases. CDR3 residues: CSAPGQGARQYF. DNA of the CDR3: TGCAGTGCCCCGGGACAGGGGGCACGGCAGTACTTC.

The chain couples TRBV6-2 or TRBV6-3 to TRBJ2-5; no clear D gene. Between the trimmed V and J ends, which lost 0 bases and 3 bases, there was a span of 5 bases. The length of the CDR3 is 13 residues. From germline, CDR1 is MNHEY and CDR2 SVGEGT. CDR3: CASSYSSKETQYF. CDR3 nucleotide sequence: TGTGCCAGCAGTTACTCGAGTAAAGAGACCCAGTACTTC.

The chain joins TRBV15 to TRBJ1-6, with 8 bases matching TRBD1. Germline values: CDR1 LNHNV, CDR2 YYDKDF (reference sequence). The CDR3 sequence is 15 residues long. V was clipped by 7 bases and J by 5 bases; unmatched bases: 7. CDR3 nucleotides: TGTGCCACCACCCAGGACAGGGAAGATAATTCACCCCTCCACTTT. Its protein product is CATTQDREDNSPLHF.

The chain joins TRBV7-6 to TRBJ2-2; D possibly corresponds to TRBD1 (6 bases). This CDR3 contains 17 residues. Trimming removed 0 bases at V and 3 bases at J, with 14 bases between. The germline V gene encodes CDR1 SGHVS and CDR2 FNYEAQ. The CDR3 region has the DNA TGTGCCAGCAGCTTAGCCCCCGGGACAACTGACACCGGGGAGCTGTTTTTT. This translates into CASSLAPGTTDTGELFF.

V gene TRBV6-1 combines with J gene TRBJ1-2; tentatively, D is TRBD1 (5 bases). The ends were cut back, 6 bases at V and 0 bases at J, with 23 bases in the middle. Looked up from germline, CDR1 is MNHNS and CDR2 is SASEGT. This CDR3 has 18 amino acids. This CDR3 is CASRRRTLAVETNYGYTF. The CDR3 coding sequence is TGTGCCAGCAGAAGAAGGACACTCGCAGTGGAGACTAACTATGGCTACACCTTC.

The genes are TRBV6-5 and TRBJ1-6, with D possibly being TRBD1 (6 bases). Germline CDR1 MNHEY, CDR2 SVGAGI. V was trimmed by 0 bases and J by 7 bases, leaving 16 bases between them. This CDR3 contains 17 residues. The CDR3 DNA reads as TGTGCCAGCAGTTACTCGGGGGCACCTGCCGACAATTCACCCCTCCACTTT. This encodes CASSYSGAPADNSPLHF.

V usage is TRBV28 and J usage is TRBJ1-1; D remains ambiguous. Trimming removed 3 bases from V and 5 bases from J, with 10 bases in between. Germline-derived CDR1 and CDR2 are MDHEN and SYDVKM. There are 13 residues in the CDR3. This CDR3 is CASSFRLWTEAFF. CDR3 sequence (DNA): TGTGCCAGCAGTTTTCGACTCTGGACTGAAGCTTTCTTT.

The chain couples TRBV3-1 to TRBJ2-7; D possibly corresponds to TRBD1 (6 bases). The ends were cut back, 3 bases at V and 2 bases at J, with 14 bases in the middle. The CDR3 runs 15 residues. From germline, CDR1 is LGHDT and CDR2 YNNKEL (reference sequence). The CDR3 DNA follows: TGTGCCAGCAGCCAGGGGGCTAGTGCAGCCTACGAGCAGTACTTC. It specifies CASSQGASAAYEQYF.

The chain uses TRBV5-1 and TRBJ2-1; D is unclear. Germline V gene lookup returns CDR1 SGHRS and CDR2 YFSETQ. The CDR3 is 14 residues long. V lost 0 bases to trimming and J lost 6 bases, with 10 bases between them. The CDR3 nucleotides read TGCGCCAGCAGCTTGGAAGTCAGAAGCAATGAGCAGTTCTTC. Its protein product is CASSLEVRSNEQFF. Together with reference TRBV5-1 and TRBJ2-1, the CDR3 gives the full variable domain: KAGVTQTPRYLIKTRGQQVTLSCSPISGHRSVSWYQQTPGQGLQFLFEYFSETQRNKGNFPGRFSGRQFSNSRSEMNVSTLELGDSALYLCASSLEVRSNEQFFGPGTRLTVL.

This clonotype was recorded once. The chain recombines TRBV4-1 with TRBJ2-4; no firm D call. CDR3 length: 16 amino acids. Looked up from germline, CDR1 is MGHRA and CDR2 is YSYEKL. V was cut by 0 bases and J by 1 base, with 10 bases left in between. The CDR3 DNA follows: TGCGCCAGCAGCCAAGATCCGGAAGCGGCCAAAAACATTCAGTACTTC. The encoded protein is CASSQDPEAAKNIQYF.

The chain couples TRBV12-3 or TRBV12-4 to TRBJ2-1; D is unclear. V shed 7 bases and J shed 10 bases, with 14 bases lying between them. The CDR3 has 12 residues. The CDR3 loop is CASTLELGEQFF. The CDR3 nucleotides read TGTGCCAGCACCCTGGAACTGGGAGAGCAGTTCTTC.

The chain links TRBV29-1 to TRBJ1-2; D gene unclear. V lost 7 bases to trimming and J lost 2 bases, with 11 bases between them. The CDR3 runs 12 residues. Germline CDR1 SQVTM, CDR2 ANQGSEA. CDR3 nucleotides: TGCAGCGCCTCCGCGACAAACTATGGCTACACCTTC. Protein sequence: CSASATNYGYTF.

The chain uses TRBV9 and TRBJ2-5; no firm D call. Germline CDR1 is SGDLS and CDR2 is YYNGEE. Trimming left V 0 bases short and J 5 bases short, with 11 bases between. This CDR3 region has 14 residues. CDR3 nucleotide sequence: TGTGCCAGCAGCGTAGGGGTTGGAGCGGAGACCCAGTACTTC. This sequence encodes CASSVGVGAETQYF.

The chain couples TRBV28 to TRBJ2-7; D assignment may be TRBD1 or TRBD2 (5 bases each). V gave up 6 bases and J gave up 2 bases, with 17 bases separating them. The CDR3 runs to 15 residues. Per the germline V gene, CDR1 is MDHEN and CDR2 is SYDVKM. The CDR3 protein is CASSPRRDGAYEQYF. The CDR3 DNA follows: TGTGCCAGCAGCCCCCGCCGGGACGGTGCCTACGAGCAGTACTTC. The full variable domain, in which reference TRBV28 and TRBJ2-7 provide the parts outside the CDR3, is DVKVTQSSRYLVKRTGEKVFLECVQDMDHENMFWYRQDPGLGLRLIYFSYDVKMKEKGDIPEGYSVSREKKERFSLILESASTNQTSMYLCASSPRRDGAYEQYFGPGTRLTVT.